This entry lists 9 T cell receptor beta chains sequenced from one sample in a study of T cell changes during pregnancy in multiple sclerosis. TCRdb's copy holds only in-frame clones and misses some; the assay was immunoSEQ multiplex PCR. The sample contains about 60,000 clones, around 93% of which appear only once. The sample consisted of CD4+ T cells from peripheral blood mononuclear cells, taken in the first trimester of pregnancy. The receptors originated from a female donor with multiple sclerosis, enrolled in a pregnancy study.

The rearrangement joins TRBV7-2 to TRBJ1-1; TRBD1 matches 7 bases. The CDR3 runs to 14 residues. CDR1 SGHTA and CDR2 FQGNSA come from the germline V gene. The V gene end was trimmed by 7 bases and the J gene end by 0 bases; junction bases not matched to a gene: 5. The CDR3 DNA reads TGTGCCAGCACCCTCGGACAGGTGAACACTGAAGCTTTCTTT. Translated, it gives CASTLGQVNTEAFF.

This chain uses TRBV6-6 with TRBJ1-5, with 8 positions matching TRBD1. Germline V gene data show CDR1 as MNHNY and CDR2 as SVGAGI (reference sequence). CDR3 length: 16 residues. V trimming: 7 bases; J trimming: 2 bases; junction bases outside the gene matches: 10. The CDR3 DNA is TGTGCCAGCACCCTGGACAGGGCCCTGGGCAATCAGCCCCAGCATTTT. Translating gives CASTLDRALGNQPQHF.

The rearrangement links TRBV4-2 to TRBJ1-2; the match to TRBD1 covers 8 bases. Unmatched junction bases numbered 11, after V lost 4 bases and J lost 4 bases. From germline, CDR1 is LGHNA and CDR2 YNFKEQ. The CDR3 sequence is 16 residues long. DNA of the CDR3: TGTGCCAGCAGCCGCGGAGCAGGGGGCGCGGGCTATGGCTACACCTTC. Residues: CASSRGAGGAGYGYTF.

The chain couples TRBV7-9 to TRBJ2-3; D uncertain. This CDR3 contains 12 residues. V was trimmed by 1 base and J by 4 bases, leaving 3 bases between them. Germline-derived CDR1 and CDR2 are SEHNR and FQNEAQ (reference sequence). Written as DNA, the CDR3 is TGTGCCAGCAGCTTAGTCTCAGATACGCAGTATTTT. This encodes CASSLVSDTQYF.

V gene TRBV7-2 combines with J gene TRBJ1-1; the match to TRBD1 covers 7 bases. Germline V CDR1 and CDR2: SGHTA, FQGNSA. V shed 3 bases, J shed 11 bases, and the junction held 15 bases outside the gene matches. The length of the CDR3 is 15 residues. The DNA for the CDR3 is TGTGCCAGCAGCTTGACAGGGTTGAAAATCTTTTTGGCTTTCTTT. Translated: CASSLTGLKIFLAFF. The whole variable domain, filled in from reference TRBV7-2 and TRBJ1-1, reads GAGVSQSPSNKVTEKGKDVELRCDPISGHTALYWYRQSLGQGLEFLIYFQGNSAPDKSGLPSDRFSAERTGGSVSTLTIQRTQQEDSAVYLCASSLTGLKIFLAFFGQGTRLTVV.

This chain joins TRBV30 and TRBJ2-2; D perhaps matches TRBD1 (7 bases). Germline V gene lookup returns CDR1 GTSNPN and CDR2 SVGIG (reference sequence). V was pared by 0 bases and J by 6 bases, with 17 bases between. The CDR3 runs to 16 residues. The CDR3 coding sequence is TGTGCCTGGAGTGTCGGCCAGGGGGGTTTCGCCGGGGAGCTGTTTTTT. It yields the protein CAWSVGQGGFAGELFF.

The V call is TRBV7-6, the J call TRBJ2-7, with D possibly TRBD1 on 6 matching bases. CDR3 length: 15 residues. Per the germline V gene, CDR1 is SGHVS and CDR2 is FNYEAQ. Trimming stripped 1 base from V and 3 bases from J, with 13 bases between. The CDR3 is CASSLVRGSGYEQYF. The CDR3 bases are TGTGCCAGCAGCTTAGTCAGGGGTTCCGGCTACGAGCAGTACTTC.

The chain has TRBV7-2 and TRBJ2-3; maybe TRBD2 (5 bases). V lost 7 bases to trimming and J lost 2 bases, with 16 bases between them. There are 15 residues in the CDR3. From germline, CDR1 is SGHTA and CDR2 FQGNSA. This CDR3 is CASTYGGVATDTQYF. In DNA, the CDR3 is TGTGCCAGCACCTACGGAGGAGTAGCCACAGATACGCAGTATTTT.

The chain employs TRBV18 and TRBJ1-6; tentatively, D is TRBD1 (6 bases). CDR3 size: 16 residues. Germline loops: CDR1 KGHSH, CDR2 LQKENI. With 3 bases removed from V and 10 bases from J, the gap between germline ends came to 19 bases. The DNA for the CDR3 is TGTGCCAGCTCACCCGGGGGGCTAACCTATGGGTCACCCCTCCACTTT. This translates into CASSPGGLTYGSPLHF.